The 4 T cell receptor beta chains presented below share a single source sample, sequenced in a study of T cells in localized non-small cell lung cancer. Produced via immunoSEQ multiplex PCR; TCRdb's table is partial and in-frame only. The table has around 30,000 clones, roughly 94% seen once; the top ten hold roughly 0.73%. The sequencing here drew on peripheral blood, taken before any cancer treatment. The source is a woman aged 35 to 70 with stage I lung adenocarcinoma.

This clone appeared a single time. V gene TRBV7-2 combines with J gene TRBJ2-7, with 10 bases lining up with TRBD2. Germline lookup yields CDR1 SGHTA and CDR2 FQGNSA. With 0 bases clipped from V and 6 bases from J, the junction kept 5 bases outside the gene matches. This CDR3 spans 15 amino acids. The CDR3 spells CASSLARSGGGEQYF. CDR3 in DNA: TGTGCCAGCAGCTTAGCGAGGAGCGGGGGGGGCGAGCAGTACTTC.

This clone has a handful of counts. This chain's CDR3 is CASSLRIELRGRRSYGYTF. CDR3 nucleotide sequence: TGTGCCAGCAGCTTAAGGATTGAATTGAGGGGGCGGAGAAGCTATGGCTACACCTTC. The chain carries TRBV7-2 and TRBJ1-2; 7 positions agree with TRBD1. The CDR3 extends over 19 amino acids. Germline lookup yields CDR1 SGHTA and CDR2 FQGNSA. V lost 2 bases and J lost 4; bases outside the gene matches: 19.

V is TRBV10-1 and J is TRBJ2-1; the D is unclear. V lost 3 bases and J lost 8, with 8 bases in between. Germline lookup yields CDR1 WNHNN and CDR2 SYGVQD (reference sequence). This CDR3 is 12 amino acids long. The CDR3 DNA sequence: TGCGCCAGCAGTGACCGATTCGATGAGCAGTTCTTC. As protein: CASSDRFDEQFF.

The rearrangement uses TRBV15 and TRBJ2-4; 8 bases map to TRBD2. This CDR3 is built from 17 residues. The V and J ends lost 5 bases and 2 bases, in that order; junction bases with no gene match: 11. From germline, CDR1 is LNHNV and CDR2 YYDKDF (reference sequence). The CDR3 coding sequence is TGTGCCACCAGCGTAAAACGGGGGGGCGCGACCAAAAACATTCAGTACTTC. Its protein product is CATSVKRGGATKNIQYF.